This T cell receptor (beta chain) was identified in a study of T cell clonotyping in hematopoietic cell transplantation. Only in-frame clones appear in the TCRdb table, and some are missing; sequencing was by immunoSEQ multiplex PCR. The table records 6,000 to 6,500 clones, 32% of them present only once. This clone showed up just a few times. As yet, its antigen is unknown. CDR3 size: 13 residues. V lost 4 bases to trimming and J lost 3 bases, with 12 bases between them. In germline, CDR1 is SQVTM, CDR2 ANQGSEA. Recipient blood drawn about 28 days pretransplant and days 30, 100, 180 after. Study observations and caveats: Without cell sorting, CD4 versus CD8 contributions remain unresolved. Pathologically expanded recipient clonotypes increased progressively from day 30 to day 180 as diversity fell. At the given depth, recipient repertoires were over 95% de novo clonotypes.

Here the sequenced sample was peripheral blood mononuclear cells, taken 30 days after allogeneic stem cell transplant. This sequence was found in a female patient aged 45-60 years who had an allogeneic stem cell transplant from an unrelated donor, so the T cells may come from the graft donor. Some clones in this sample may be carry-over from other donors' samples. The genes are TRBV29-1 and TRBJ1-2, with D uncertain. For the CDR3, the DNA is TGCAGCGTTGGGGTGGGCAGAGACTATGGCTACACCTTC. Its protein product is CSVGVGRDYGYTF. Based on the CDR3 plus reference TRBV29-1 and TRBJ1-2, the full variable domain is SAVISQKPSRDICQRGTSLTIQCQVDSQVTMMFWYRQQPGQSLTLIATANQGSEATYESGFVIDKFPISRPNLTFSTLTVSNMSPEDSSIYLCSVGVGRDYGYTFGSGTRLTVV.